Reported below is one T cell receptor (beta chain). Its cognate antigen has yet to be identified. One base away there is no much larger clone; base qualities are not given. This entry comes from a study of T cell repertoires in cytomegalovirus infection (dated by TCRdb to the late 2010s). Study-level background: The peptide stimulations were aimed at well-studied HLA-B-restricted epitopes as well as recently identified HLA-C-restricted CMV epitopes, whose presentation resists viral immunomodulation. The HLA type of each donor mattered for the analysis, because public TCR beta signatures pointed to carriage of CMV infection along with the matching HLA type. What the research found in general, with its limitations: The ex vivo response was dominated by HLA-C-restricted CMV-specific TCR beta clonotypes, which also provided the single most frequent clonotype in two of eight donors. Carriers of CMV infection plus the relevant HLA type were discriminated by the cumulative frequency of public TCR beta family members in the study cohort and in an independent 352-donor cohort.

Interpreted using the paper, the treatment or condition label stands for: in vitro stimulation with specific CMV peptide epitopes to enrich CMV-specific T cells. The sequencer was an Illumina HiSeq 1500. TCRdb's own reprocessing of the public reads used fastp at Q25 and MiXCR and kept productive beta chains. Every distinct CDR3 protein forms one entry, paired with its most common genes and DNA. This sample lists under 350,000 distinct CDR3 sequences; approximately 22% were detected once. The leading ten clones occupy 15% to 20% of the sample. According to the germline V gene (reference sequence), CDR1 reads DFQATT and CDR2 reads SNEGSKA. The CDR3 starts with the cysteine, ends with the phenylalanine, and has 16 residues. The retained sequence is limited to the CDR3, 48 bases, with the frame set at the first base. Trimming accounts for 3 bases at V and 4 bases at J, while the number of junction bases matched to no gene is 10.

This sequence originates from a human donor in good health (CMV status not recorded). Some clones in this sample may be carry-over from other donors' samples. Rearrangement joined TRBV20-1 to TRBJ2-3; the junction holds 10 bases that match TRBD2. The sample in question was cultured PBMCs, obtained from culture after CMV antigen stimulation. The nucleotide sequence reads TGCAGTGCTAGTAAACTTAGCGGGAGGTTAGCAGATACGCAGTATTTT. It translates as CSASKLSGRLADTQYF.